These T cell receptor beta chains were read from a single sample in a study of T cell responses to AZD1222 COVID-19 vaccine. Method: immunoSEQ multiplex PCR; TCRdb's copy keeps in-frame clones and lacks some. The sample carries roughly 140,000 clones, roughly 90% recorded once. The sequenced sample was peripheral blood, obtained on day 0 of AZD1222 vaccination. All receptors come from an adult in good health. CDR3s include the opening cysteine and the closing phenylalanine or tryptophan. A D gene is named only where the DNA matches it firmly. Size tells how often a clone was seen (once, few, many) or the class of an expanded clone, and some rows leave it out.

V	J	D	size	CDR3	DNA
TRBV21-1	TRBJ1-2	-	once	CASSKAQGFYGYTF	TGTGCCAGCAGCAAAGCCCAGGGTTTCTATGGCTACACCTTC
TRBV19	TRBJ1-5	TRBD1	-	CATAQGNQPQHF	TGTGCCACCGCACAGGGGAATCAGCCCCAGCATTTT
TRBV4-1	TRBJ2-3	-	-	CASSQGRRRLGVRDTQYF	TGCGCCAGCAGCCAAGGTAGAAGGCGACTAGGGGTCCGGGATACGCAGTATTTT
TRBV4-1	TRBJ2-1	-	-	CASSPGSAYGGYNEQFF	TGCGCCAGCAGCCCAGGGTCGGCGTATGGGGGCTACAATGAGCAGTTCTTC
TRBV11-2	TRBJ1-2	TRBD1	few	CASSSPRGPHYGYTF	TGTGCCAGCAGCTCCCCCAGGGGGCCGCACTATGGCTACACCTTC
TRBV7-3	TRBJ2-3	-	-	CASSLYGASTDTQYF	TGTGCCAGCAGCTTATACGGGGCTAGCACAGATACGCAGTATTTT
TRBV2	TRBJ1-5	-	-	CASRQGHARPQHF	TGTGCCAGCAGGCAGGGCCATGCGCGGCCCCAGCATTTT
TRBV2	TRBJ1-1	TRBD1	few	CASRQGENTEAFF	TGTGCCAGCAGACAGGGGGAGAACACTGAAGCTTTCTTT
TRBV7-3	TRBJ2-1	-	-	CASSLLAWNEQFF	TGTGCCAGCAGCTTACTAGCTTGGAATGAGCAGTTCTTC
TRBV28	TRBJ2-3	-	-	CASSQPERRGTQYF	TGTGCCAGCAGCCAACCAGAACGGCGAGGTACGCAGTATTTT
TRBV9	TRBJ2-5	-	-	CASSVGIGSPEQETQYF	TGTGCCAGCAGCGTAGGAATCGGGAGCCCGGAACAAGAGACCCAGTACTTC
TRBV28	TRBJ2-5	TRBD2	-	CASIRAGEETQYF	TGTGCCAGCATCCGGGCGGGAGAGGAGACCCAGTACTTC
TRBV6-5	TRBJ1-1	-	once	CASSYNGGTEAFF	TGTGCCAGCAGTTACAACGGGGGAACTGAAGCTTTCTTT
TRBV6-4	TRBJ1-1	TRBD1	-	CASARSRQGETEAFF	TGTGCCAGCGCCCGGTCAAGACAGGGGGAAACTGAAGCTTTCTTT
TRBV6-6	TRBJ2-6	TRBD1	-	CASSPRDRGSGANVLTF	TGTGCCAGCAGTCCCCGGGACAGGGGCTCTGGGGCCAACGTCCTGACTTTC
TRBV9	TRBJ2-7	-	-	CASSAKGPAYEQYF	TGTGCCAGCAGCGCCAAGGGACCGGCCTACGAGCAGTACTTC
TRBV29-1	TRBJ1-2	-	-	CSVERFNYGYTF	TGCAGCGTTGAAAGGTTTAACTATGGCTACACCTTC
TRBV11-2	TRBJ1-4	TRBD1	-	CASSLGTGGGEKLFF	TGTGCCAGCAGCTTAGGAACAGGGGGCGGTGAAAAACTGTTTTTT
TRBV5-6	TRBJ1-1	-	-	CASSLPGTMNTEAFF	TGTGCCAGCAGCTTACCGGGAACGATGAACACTGAAGCTTTCTTT
TRBV28	TRBJ1-1	-	-	CASSLGGTGTEAFF	TGTGCCAGCAGTTTAGGCGGGACTGGCACTGAAGCTTTCTTT
TRBV6-5	TRBJ1-5	-	once	CASSPPGDPNQPQHF	TGTGCCAGCAGCCCCCCCGGGGACCCCAATCAGCCCCAGCATTTT
TRBV5-1	TRBJ2-5	-	-	CASSLDRLQETQYF	TGCGCCAGCAGCTTGGACAGACTCCAAGAGACCCAGTACTTC
TRBV7-9	TRBJ2-7	TRBD1	-	CASSPRQGRYEQYF	TGTGCCAGCAGCCCGCGACAGGGGCGGTACGAGCAGTACTTC
TRBV5-4	TRBJ2-5	TRBD2	-	CASSLALAGVGETQYF	TGTGCCAGCAGCTTGGCACTAGCGGGAGTAGGGGAGACCCAGTACTTC
TRBV10-3	TRBJ2-7	TRBD2	-	CAIRRTSGRISSYEQYF	TGTGCCATCAGGCGGACTAGCGGGAGGATAAGCTCCTACGAGCAGTACTTC
TRBV29-1	TRBJ1-1	-	-	CSVDKGKDTEAFF	TGCAGCGTTGATAAGGGTAAAGACACTGAAGCTTTCTTT
TRBV5-1	TRBJ1-1	-	-	CASSLGGGLSEAFF	TGCGCCAGCAGCTTGGGAGGGGGACTCTCTGAAGCTTTCTTT
TRBV10-2	TRBJ2-7	TRBD1	-	CASREPGTGGYEQYF	TGCGCCAGCAGAGAACCCGGGACAGGGGGCTACGAGCAGTACTTC
TRBV7-2	TRBJ1-1	-	-	CASTTGGAGEKNTEAFF	TGTGCCAGCACTACGGGGGGCGCCGGGGAAAAGAACACTGAAGCTTTCTTT
TRBV7-9	TRBJ2-2	TRBD1	-	CASSLPWTGSTGELFF	TGTGCCAGCAGCCTTCCTTGGACAGGATCCACCGGGGAGCTGTTTTTT
TRBV27	TRBJ2-3	TRBD2	-	CASSFWRELADTQYF	TGTGCCAGCAGTTTCTGGCGGGAGTTGGCAGATACGCAGTATTTT
TRBV6-5	TRBJ1-1	-	once	CASSYRIRDTEAFF	TGTGCCAGCAGTTACCGGATCAGGGACACTGAAGCTTTCTTT
TRBV28	TRBJ1-2	TRBD1	-	CASSLLFGQGDGYTF	TGTGCCAGCAGTTTACTTTTCGGACAGGGCGATGGCTACACCTTC
TRBV6-1	TRBJ2-7	-	few	CASSERAGRPFF	TGTGCCAGCAGTGAACGCGCAGGGAGACCGTTCTTC
TRBV5-4	TRBJ2-3	-	-	CASSTRTASSTDTQYF	TGTGCCAGCAGCACTAGGACGGCATCTAGCACAGATACGCAGTATTTT
TRBV7-2	TRBJ2-7	-	-	CASSLRTNSYEQYF	TGTGCCAGCAGCTTAAGGACTAACTCCTACGAGCAGTACTTC
TRBV5-1	TRBJ2-5	TRBD2	-	CASSLLWGGETQYF	TGCGCCAGCAGCTTGTTATGGGGAGGGGAGACCCAGTACTTC
TRBV29-1	TRBJ2-7	TRBD2	-	CSVAAGLYEQYF	TGCAGCGTTGCAGCGGGACTCTACGAGCAGTACTTC
TRBV28	TRBJ2-7	-	-	CASSLVEGMYEQYF	TGTGCCAGCAGTTTGGTGGAGGGAATGTACGAGCAGTACTTC
TRBV28	TRBJ1-5	-	-	CASSPGHHSNQPQHF	TGTGCCAGCAGTCCCGGACACCATAGCAATCAGCCCCAGCATTTT
TRBV7-2	TRBJ2-1	TRBD2	-	CASSRDLLAGGLNEQFF	TGTGCCAGCAGCCGCGATCTTTTGGCGGGAGGGTTGAATGAGCAGTTCTTC
TRBV19	TRBJ2-3	TRBD2	-	CASSIFRLAGADTQYF	TGTGCCAGTAGTATCTTCCGACTAGCGGGAGCAGATACGCAGTATTTT
TRBV29-1	TRBJ1-5	-	-	CSVDDRHNQPQHF	TGCAGCGTTGACGACAGGCACAATCAGCCCCAGCATTTT